The clone carrying this T cell receptor beta chain was observed a few times. Its antigen is as yet unknown. Next came a second PCR, run for about 6 to 12 cycles, which used a sample-barcoded 5' primer along with a J-beta primer mix. Every cDNA molecule carried a tag from a template-switch adaptor bearing 12 random nucleotides. TCRdb ran MiXCR on the 5' RACE reads and lists one entry per CDR3 protein. The sample has under 2 million distinct CDR3 sequences, roughly 30% seen once; the top ten hold around 11%. CDR1 is SGHVS, CDR2 FQNEAQ, per germline. V trimming: 6 bases; J trimming: 9 bases; junction bases outside the gene matches: 14. The CDR3 covers 15 residues. The data derive from a study of blood T cells in healthy people across ages. Study-wide results and caveats: Changes in expanded clonotypes were possibly confounded, as the CMV status of donors was unknown. Since the PBMCs were unsorted, naive and antigen-experienced cells could not be conclusively compared.

The TCR was taken from a woman aged 25 to 39 in good health. The chain links TRBV7-8 to TRBJ2-1; TRBD2 agrees at 7 bases. Sequencing input: blood. The CDR3 loop is CASRHSGFWGGEQFF. The CDR3 DNA reads TGTGCCAGCAGACATAGCGGGTTCTGGGGGGGTGAGCAGTTCTTC.